This TCR beta chain derives from a study of blood T cell repertoires in COVID-19. Study information: Researchers got acute and convalescent COVID-19 samples from the United States, Italy and Spain. Sources were T cells, B-cell-depleted T cells, or PBMCs; the material itself was cDNA or gDNA.

Source study methods: Estimates of nucleated cell counts were drawn from the amplification of reference gene primers. Data came from immunoSEQ multiplex PCR; TCRdb stores just in-frame clones and leaves some out. V, J and clone size are those of that table, while D and trimming were read from the DNA. Here the sample spans nearly 80,000 clones, over 75% being singletons. Germline CDR1 is SQVTM and CDR2 is ANQGSEA. The CDR3 contains 12 residues. Trimming shortened V by 2 bases and J by 2 bases, and 4 bases separated the two germline ends. This clonotype was sampled from a woman aged 80 or older with acute or convalescent COVID-19. The chain recombines TRBV29-1 with TRBJ1-5, with D uncertain. What was sequenced was peripheral blood. The CDR3 sequence is CSVEIGNQPQHF. The CDR3 nucleotides are TGCAGCGTTGAAATAGGCAATCAGCCCCAGCATTTT.